These T cell receptor beta chains were read from a single sample in a study of T-cell reconstitution after alpha-beta-depleted transplantation in children. TCRdb re-derived calls from the PCR reads in MiXCR, one entry per CDR3 protein. The sample carries more than 200,000 distinct CDR3 sequences, roughly 26% recorded once. The sequences come from PBMCs, collected before TCRalphabeta/CD19-depleted stem cell transplant. Source of these receptors: a girl between 2 and 10 years old with Fanconi anemia, due to receive a stem cell transplant. Both conserved end residues are part of each CDR3. D genes are given only for firm matches. Clone size appears in some rows only: once, few, many, or a class for an expanded clone.

V: TRBV29-1; J: TRBJ2-1; length: 17; size: many; D: TRBD2; DNA: TGCAGCGTTGGCGGACTAGCGGGAGGGCCCGGCTACAATGAGCAGTTCTTC; CDR3: CSVGGLAGGPGYNEQFF
V: TRBV29-1; J: TRBJ2-7; length: 16; size: few; D: TRBD2; DNA: TGCAGCGTTGAATGGCCTTTAGGGACTAGCGGCTACGAGCAGCACTTC; CDR3: CSVEWPLGTSGYEQHF
V: TRBV28; J: TRBJ2-5; length: 15; size: .; D: .; DNA: TGTGCCAGCAGTTTAGGCGGGGGCCTCCAAGAGACCCAGTACTTC; CDR3: CASSLGGGLQETQYF
V: TRBV7-8; J: TRBJ2-7; length: 13; size: .; D: .; DNA: TGTGCCAGCAGCAAAGTCTGGGGGTACGAGCAGTACTTC; CDR3: CASSKVWGYEQYF
V: TRBV12-3/TRBV12-4; J: TRBJ2-1; length: 13; size: .; D: .; DNA: TGTGCCAGCAGGTGGGGGGTACGCAATGAGCAGTTCTTC; CDR3: CASRWGVRNEQFF
V: TRBV20-1; J: TRBJ1-1; length: 14; size: many; D: .; DNA: TGCAGTGCTAGAGGAAAGTGGGGGGACACTGAAGCTTTCTTT; CDR3: CSARGKWGDTEAFF
V: TRBV7-2; J: TRBJ2-1; length: 12; size: .; D: .; DNA: TGTGCCAGCAGCTTAGCGGGGGGTCACGCGTTCTTC; CDR3: CASSLAGGHAFF
V: TRBV2; J: TRBJ2-1; length: 15; size: few; D: .; DNA: TGTGCCAGCATTCCACTCAACCCAACCTACAATGAGCAGTTCTTC; CDR3: CASIPLNPTYNEQFF
V: TRBV5-4; J: TRBJ2-1; length: 15; size: few; D: .; DNA: TGTGCCAGCAGCTTGGTGGGACTGGCGTTCGATGAGCAGTTCTTC; CDR3: CASSLVGLAFDEQFF
V: TRBV29-1; J: TRBJ2-7; length: 16; size: many; D: TRBD2; DNA: TGCAGCGTTGAGCGTTCCGGGGGGGGCGCGACCTACGAGCAGTACTTC; CDR3: CSVERSGGGATYEQYF
V: TRBV29-1; J: TRBJ2-7; length: 13; size: .; D: TRBD2; DNA: TGCAGCGTAGCCGGGACTAGCTCCTACGAGCAGTACTTC; CDR3: CSVAGTSSYEQYF
V: TRBV20-1; J: TRBJ2-3; length: 14; size: few; D: .; DNA: TGCAGTGCCACTCGGGGGGCCAGCACAGATACGCAGTATTTT; CDR3: CSATRGASTDTQYF
V: TRBV20-1; J: TRBJ2-2; length: 13; size: .; D: .; DNA: TGCAGTGCTTCCCGAATGGTCACCGGGGAGCTGTTTTTT; CDR3: CSASRMVTGELFF
V: TRBV4-1; J: TRBJ2-7; length: 16; size: .; D: TRBD2; DNA: TGCGCCAGCAGCCACCCCACGGGACTAGCCTCCTACGAGCAGTACTTC; CDR3: CASSHPTGLASYEQYF
V: TRBV4-1; J: TRBJ2-1; length: 18; size: few; D: TRBD2; DNA: TGCGCCAGCAGCCAAGATGGGACTAGCGGAGGCTCCTACAATGAGCAGTTCTTC; CDR3: CASSQDGTSGGSYNEQFF
V: TRBV4-2; J: TRBJ2-1; length: 16; size: many; D: .; DNA: TGTGCCAGCAGCCAAGTCGGTCCGCCGCAGGGCCATGAGCAGTTCTTC; CDR3: CASSQVGPPQGHEQFF
V: TRBV20-1; J: TRBJ2-2; length: 14; size: many; D: TRBD2; DNA: TGCAGTGCTAGGACTAGCGGTTCGACCGGGGAGCTGTTTTTT; CDR3: CSARTSGSTGELFF